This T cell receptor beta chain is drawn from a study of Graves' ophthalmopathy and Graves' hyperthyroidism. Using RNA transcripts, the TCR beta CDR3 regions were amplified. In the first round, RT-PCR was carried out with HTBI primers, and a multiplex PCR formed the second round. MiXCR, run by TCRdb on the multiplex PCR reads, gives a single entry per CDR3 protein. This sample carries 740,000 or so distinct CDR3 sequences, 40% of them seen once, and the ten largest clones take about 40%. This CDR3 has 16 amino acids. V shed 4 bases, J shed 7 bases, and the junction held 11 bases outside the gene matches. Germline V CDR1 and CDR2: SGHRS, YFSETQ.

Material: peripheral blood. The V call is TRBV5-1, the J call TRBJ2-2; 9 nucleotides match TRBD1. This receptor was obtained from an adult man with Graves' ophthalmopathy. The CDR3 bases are TGCGCCAGCAGCCCCCGTAGACAGGGGGTAGGCGGGGAGCTGTTTTTT. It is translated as CASSPRRQGVGGELFF.